This T cell receptor (beta chain) came from a study of blood T cell repertoires in COVID-19. This CDR3 has 14 amino acids. The germline CDR1 and CDR2 sequences are SNHLY and FYNNEI. The trim removed 8 bases at V and 3 bases at J, leaving 7 bases unmatched. Repertoires were generated with immunoSEQ multiplex PCR, while TCRdb's copy carries only in-frame clones and drops some. The sample lists 250,000 to 350,000 clones, approximately 90% occurring once. Participants were aged roughly 18 to 90 years, lived in roughly 23 US areas, and enrolled virtually. This rearrangement joins TRBV2 to TRBJ2-7; 10 bases are a match to TRBD2. The source is a woman under 30 who had recovered from COVID-19. The sample consisted of PBMCs or T cells enriched from blood (not recorded which). CDR3: CASSQREGNYEQYF. DNA of the CDR3: TGTGCCAGCTCGCAGCGGGAGGGAAACTACGAGCAGTACTTC.